A selection of T cell receptor beta chains follows, all from one sample in a study of T cell responses to AZD1222 COVID-19 vaccine. The protocol was immunoSEQ multiplex PCR, while the TCRdb copy is restricted to in-frame clones and leaves out a portion. Among 140,000 to 150,000 clones listed, about 89% were seen once. The sample consisted of peripheral blood, taken on day 0 of MenACWY control vaccination. The receptors originated from an adult in good health. CDR3s include the opening cysteine and the closing phenylalanine or tryptophan. The D gene is left open where the match is weak. Clone size is shown for a subset of rows, as once, few, many or a class of expanded clone.

clone size | J gene | V gene | D gene | CDR3 protein | CDR3 DNA
NA | TRBJ1-1 | TRBV19 | NA | CASSPGRRNTEAFF | TGTGCCAGTAGTCCGGGACGCCGAAACACTGAAGCTTTCTTT
NA | TRBJ1-4 | TRBV3-1/TRBV3-2 | NA | CASNGRATNEKLFF | TGTGCCAGCAATGGGAGGGCAACTAATGAAAAACTGTTTTTT
NA | TRBJ1-1 | TRBV24-1 | NA | CATSDPTNTEAFF | TGTGCCACCAGTGACCCGACTAACACTGAAGCTTTCTTT
NA | TRBJ1-1 | TRBV27 | NA | CASSTGMNTEAFF | TGTGCCAGCTCGACAGGAATGAACACTGAAGCTTTCTTT
NA | TRBJ1-1 | TRBV10-3 | TRBD1 | CAISEMRGGSAEAFF | TGTGCCATCAGTGAAATGAGAGGGGGCTCGGCTGAAGCTTTCTTT
NA | TRBJ1-1 | TRBV5-1 | TRBD1 | CASSDKTGTGNTEAFF | TGCGCCAGCAGCGATAAGACCGGGACAGGGAACACTGAAGCTTTCTTT
once | TRBJ2-1 | TRBV27 | NA | CASSLSAHGVFNEQFF | TGTGCCAGCAGTTTATCCGCGCACGGGGTCTTTAATGAGCAGTTCTTC
NA | TRBJ1-1 | TRBV6-5 | NA | CASSYKDTEAFF | TGTGCCAGCAGTTATAAGGACACTGAAGCTTTCTTT
NA | TRBJ1-2 | TRBV5-1 | TRBD1 | CASSTPGQGKSGYTF | TGCGCCAGCAGCACTCCGGGACAGGGAAAGTCTGGCTACACCTTC
NA | TRBJ2-5 | TRBV6-5 | TRBD1 | CASSAVQGGKETQYF | TGTGCCAGCAGCGCGGTACAGGGGGGCAAAGAGACCCAGTACTTC
NA | TRBJ1-5 | TRBV10-3 | NA | CAISESISPIDLSNQPQHF | TGTGCCATCAGTGAGTCGATTTCGCCGATTGACCTTAGCAATCAGCCCCAGCATTTT
NA | TRBJ1-4 | TRBV5-4 | NA | CASSFSPRGGATNEKLFF | TGTGCCAGCAGCTTCAGCCCGAGGGGGGGGGCAACTAATGAAAAACTGTTTTTT
once | TRBJ1-2 | TRBV5-1 | NA | CASSLLGADGYTF | TGCGCCAGCAGCTTGTTGGGGGCTGATGGCTACACCTTC
NA | TRBJ1-4 | TRBV4-1 | TRBD1 | CASSQNRGEKLFF | TGCGCCAGCAGCCAAAACAGGGGAGAAAAACTGTTTTTT
NA | TRBJ2-7 | TRBV18 | TRBD1 | CASSPWRGQGSYEQYF | TGTGCCAGCTCACCTTGGAGGGGACAGGGGTCCTACGAGCAGTACTTC
once | TRBJ1-2 | TRBV29-1 | NA | CSVTSGVYGYTF | TGCAGCGTTACGAGCGGAGTCTATGGCTACACCTTC
NA | TRBJ1-1 | TRBV2 | NA | CASSRDKDTEAFF | TGTGCCAGCAGCCGGGACAAGGACACTGAAGCTTTCTTT
NA | TRBJ2-3 | TRBV10-2 | NA | CASSEGPTDTQYF | TGCGCCAGCAGTGAGGGCCCCACAGATACGCAGTATTTT
NA | TRBJ2-3 | TRBV4-1 | NA | CASSHFLGEEADTQYF | TGCGCCAGCAGCCACTTTCTGGGGGAGGAGGCAGATACGCAGTATTTT
NA | TRBJ2-2 | TRBV7-2 | TRBD2 | CASSLAGTSGRGELFF | TGTGCCAGCAGCTTAGCAGGGACTAGCGGGAGAGGGGAGCTGTTTTTT
NA | TRBJ1-6 | TRBV4-2 | TRBD1 | CASRTTGINSPLHF | TGTGCCAGCAGGACGACAGGGATTAATTCACCCCTCCACTTT
NA | TRBJ2-7 | TRBV7-2 | TRBD1 | CASSPDRGLAEQYF | TGTGCCAGCAGCCCCGACAGGGGGCTGGCCGAGCAGTACTTC
NA | TRBJ1-2 | TRBV5-1 | NA | CASSLGGVPNYGYTF | TGCGCCAGCAGCTTGGGAGGGGTACCCAACTATGGCTACACCTTC
few | TRBJ1-4 | TRBV29-1 | NA | CSVVWGSGKLFF | TGCAGCGTTGTGTGGGGCTCGGGAAAACTGTTTTTT
NA | TRBJ1-1 | TRBV19 | NA | CASSGGGSYTEAFF | TGTGCCAGTAGTGGCGGGGGTAGTTACACTGAAGCTTTCTTT
NA | TRBJ2-5 | TRBV11-1 | NA | CASSTGTWETQYF | TGTGCCAGCAGTACAGGGACTTGGGAGACCCAGTACTTC
once | TRBJ2-7 | TRBV6-2/TRBV6-3 | TRBD1 | CASSHGQGEYF | TGTGCCAGCAGTCACGGACAGGGGGAGTACTTC
NA | TRBJ2-2 | TRBV6-5 | TRBD1 | CASSTGGAGTGELFF | TGTGCCAGCAGTACAGGGGGCGCGGGCACCGGGGAGCTGTTTTTT
NA | TRBJ1-3 | TRBV5-6 | TRBD1 | CASSWGQGGNTIYF | TGTGCCAGCAGCTGGGGACAGGGTGGAAACACCATATATTTT
NA | TRBJ1-3 | TRBV5-1 | TRBD1 | CASSLISGTEISGNTIYF | TGCGCCAGCAGCCTTATTTCCGGGACAGAGATATCTGGAAACACCATATATTTT
few | TRBJ2-3 | TRBV29-1 | NA | CSVEDGTDTQYF | TGCAGCGTTGAGGACGGCACAGATACGCAGTATTTT
NA | TRBJ2-1 | TRBV12-3/TRBV12-4 | NA | CASSTLVNEQFF | TGTGCCAGCAGTACACTCGTGAATGAGCAGTTCTTC
NA | TRBJ2-1 | TRBV9 | TRBD2 | CASSVAALAGAALGDEQFF | TGTGCCAGCAGCGTAGCGGCGTTAGCGGGGGCTGCACTGGGTGATGAGCAGTTCTTC
NA | TRBJ2-1 | TRBV7-9 | TRBD2 | CASSARPDLAGGPSEQFF | TGTGCCAGCAGCGCCCGCCCTGATCTAGCGGGAGGGCCGAGTGAGCAGTTCTTC
few | TRBJ2-3 | TRBV4-2 | TRBD2 | CASSPATSGSADTQYF | TGTGCCAGCAGCCCGGCTACTAGCGGGAGTGCAGATACGCAGTATTTT
NA | TRBJ2-1 | TRBV27 | TRBD1 | CASSSGGGWQFF | TGTGCCAGCAGTTCAGGGGGTGGCTGGCAGTTCTTC
NA | TRBJ2-7 | TRBV9 | TRBD2 | CASSPGLAGSYEQYF | TGTGCCAGCAGCCCGGGACTAGCGGGGTCCTACGAGCAGTACTTC
NA | TRBJ2-7 | TRBV4-1 | NA | CASSQGRATSYEQYF | TGCGCCAGCAGCCAAGGCCGGGCCACCTCCTACGAGCAGTACTTC